The rows below give T cell receptor beta chains drawn from one sample of a study of T-cell reconstitution after alpha-beta-depleted transplantation in children. A single record per CDR3 protein comes from TCRdb applying MiXCR to the PCR reads. The sample lists around 960,000 distinct CDR3 sequences; around 30% were seen once. This specimen consisted of PBMCs, mostly from graft donor cells, obtained 360 days after TCRalphabeta/CD19-depleted stem cell transplant. The source is a boy less than two years old who had a stem cell transplant for SCID, so the T cells may come from the graft donor. Each CDR3 is given with its conserved first and last residue. The D gene is left open where the match is weak. Size tells how often a clone was seen (once, few, many) or the class of an expanded clone, and some rows leave it out.

TGCGCCAGCAGCCAAGATGACGAACAGCCACCCATATATGGCTACACCTTC	CASSQDDEQPPIYGYTF	TRBV4-1	once	-	TRBJ1-2
TGTGCCGCCCGGCGGACAGGGGAAGGGAATCAGCCCCAGCATTTT	CAARRTGEGNQPQHF	TRBV30	-	TRBD1	TRBJ1-5
TGCGCCAGCAGTAAGTTCCCACGTAGCAACACTGAAGCTTTCTTT	CASSKFPRSNTEAFF	TRBV10-2	-	-	TRBJ1-1
TGTGCCAGCAGCTTAATCGGGAAGGGCAGGGCTTCTGGGGCCAACGTCCTGACTTTC	CASSLIGKGRASGANVLTF	TRBV7-3	-	-	TRBJ2-6
TGTGCCAGCAGTTCCTCCGGGACAGGTCCGGAGACCCAGTACTTC	CASSSSGTGPETQYF	TRBV12-3/TRBV12-4	-	TRBD1	TRBJ2-5
TGTGCCAGCAGTTACCGGGACAGGGAACGCGAGCAGTACTTC	CASSYRDREREQYF	TRBV12-3/TRBV12-4	-	TRBD1	TRBJ2-7
TGTGCCAGTAGTCATCCCCAGGGAGCCCTTGACGAGCAGTACTTC	CASSHPQGALDEQYF	TRBV19	-	-	TRBJ2-7
TGTGCCAGCAGCGCCGACAGCCATAGGGACTACGAGCAGTACTTC	CASSADSHRDYEQYF	TRBV7-9	few	-	TRBJ2-7
TGTGCCAGCAGTTATGCGTCGGCCAAAAACATTCAGTACTTC	CASSYASAKNIQYF	TRBV6-5	few	-	TRBJ2-4
TGCGCCAGCAGCCAAGTAAGAACTAGCGGACCCAATGAGCAGTTCTTC	CASSQVRTSGPNEQFF	TRBV4-3	few	TRBD2	TRBJ2-1
TGTGCCAGCAGCTTATCTCGGGAAGGGCCAGACACCGGGGAGCTGTTTTTT	CASSLSREGPDTGELFF	TRBV7-9	many	-	TRBJ2-2
TGTGCCAGCAGTTTCCCCAGTCACACAGATACGCAGTATTTT	CASSFPSHTDTQYF	TRBV12-3/TRBV12-4	few	-	TRBJ2-3
TGTGCCAGCAGCGTCCAAAGCAGGGTGGGGACCCAGTACTTC	CASSVQSRVGTQYF	TRBV7-2	-	-	TRBJ2-5
TGTGCCAGCAGACGACGCCCGGGGGGGCCGCACACAGATACGCAGTATTTT	CASRRRPGGPHTDTQYF	TRBV6-1	-	TRBD2	TRBJ2-3
TGCAGCGTGTCACCTGACAGTTTTCTTCAAGAGACCCAGTACTTC	CSVSPDSFLQETQYF	TRBV29-1	-	-	TRBJ2-5
TGCGCCAGCAGCCCGGGGACCATTGACGGGGAGCTGTTTTTT	CASSPGTIDGELFF	TRBV5-1	-	-	TRBJ2-2
TGTGCCAGCACCGAGAACACTGAAGCTTTCTTT	CASTENTEAFF	TRBV12-3/TRBV12-4	-	-	TRBJ1-1
TGCGCCAGCAGCCAAGAACTCACCCTCTCGACTGAAGCTTTCTTT	CASSQELTLSTEAFF	TRBV4-1	many	-	TRBJ1-1
TGTGCCAGCAGTTCCTACCCCAGGGGTCAACACACAGATACGCAGTATTTT	CASSSYPRGQHTDTQYF	TRBV28	-	-	TRBJ2-3
TGTGCCAGCAGCCAAGTTGACAGGGGAGGATACGAGCAGTACTTC	CASSQVDRGGYEQYF	TRBV14	-	TRBD1	TRBJ2-7
TGTGCCACCAGCAGCCAGTCGGGTGATACGCACTATTTT	CATSSQSGDTHYF	TRBV15	-	-	TRBJ2-3
TGTGCCAGCAGTCCTCGGGACTGGAGCTCCTACGAGCAGTACTTC	CASSPRDWSSYEQYF	TRBV6-2/TRBV6-3	-	-	TRBJ2-7
TGTGCCAGCAGCTGGCCCGGAGGGTTCGGGGCTAACTATGGCTACACCTTC	CASSWPGGFGANYGYTF	TRBV7-2	-	-	TRBJ1-2
TGCGCCAGCAGCTTGGTTGGGACAGTCCCTCTTGCCAAAAACATTCAGTACTTC	CASSLVGTVPLAKNIQYF	TRBV5-1	-	TRBD1	TRBJ2-4
TGTGCCAGCAGTTACGTCAGAGACGGAGGCTACACCTTC	CASSYVRDGGYTF	TRBV6-5	-	-	TRBJ1-2
TGTGCCAGCAGCTTAGCTCCAGGGGTGCCCTACGAGCAGTACTTC	CASSLAPGVPYEQYF	TRBV11-2	-	-	TRBJ2-7
TGTGCCAGCAGCTTTAGCTTTTTGGCCCCTGAAGCTTTCTTT	CASSFSFLAPEAFF	TRBV7-2	-	-	TRBJ1-1
TGCAGTGCTAGGGCGGAGACAAGCACCGGGGAGCTGTTTTTT	CSARAETSTGELFF	TRBV20-1	few	-	TRBJ2-2
TGCAGTGCCCCTTGGGCGGGAGAGACCCAGTACTTC	CSAPWAGETQYF	TRBV20-1	-	-	TRBJ2-5
TGCGCCAGCAGTGAGGGACGGCCATCCTACAATGAGCAGTTCTTC	CASSEGRPSYNEQFF	TRBV10-1	many	-	TRBJ2-1
TGTGCCACCAGTGACACGCGGCCAGGGAATTTTGGGGGAAAGCAGTTCTTC	CATSDTRPGNFGGKQFF	TRBV24-1	-	-	TRBJ2-1
TGCGCCAGCAGCCAAGAACTAGCGGGGGGTGTTGATACGCAGTATTTT	CASSQELAGGVDTQYF	TRBV4-3	-	TRBD2	TRBJ2-3
TGTGCCAGCAGCGCCGGATGGGGACAGGGGATAATAAATGAGCAGTTCTTC	CASSAGWGQGIINEQFF	TRBV9	-	TRBD1	TRBJ2-1
TGTGCCAGCAGCCATCCCCGGGGGGGCCTCGCAGATACGCAGTATTTT	CASSHPRGGLADTQYF	TRBV7-2	-	TRBD2	TRBJ2-3
TGTGCCGTCGCGGGGGAGGGCCCCAATGAGCAGTTCTTC	CAVAGEGPNEQFF	TRBV12-3/TRBV12-4	-	TRBD2	TRBJ2-1
TGCAGTGCCGCCTGGAGTAGCGGGGTGTACAATGAGCAGTTCTTC	CSAAWSSGVYNEQFF	TRBV20-1	few	TRBD2	TRBJ2-1
TGCAGCGTTGTTTCGTGGGCTAATGAGCAGTTCTTC	CSVVSWANEQFF	TRBV29-1	few	-	TRBJ2-1
TGCGCCAGCAGCTTGGATGGGGTAAACATTCAGTACTTC	CASSLDGVNIQYF	TRBV5-1	-	-	TRBJ2-4
TGCGCCAGCAGCCCAGAACAGGGGGCGGGTGACACCGGGGAGCTGTTTTTT	CASSPEQGAGDTGELFF	TRBV4-3	many	TRBD1	TRBJ2-2
TGCAGTGCTAGAGACAGGGGACCCTATGGCTACACCTTC	CSARDRGPYGYTF	TRBV20-1	-	-	TRBJ1-2
TGTGCCAGCAGTTACTCGGCACACAGCCAAGAGACCCAGTACTTC	CASSYSAHSQETQYF	TRBV6-5	-	-	TRBJ2-5
TGTGCCAGCAGTTTCCAGCGGGGGGGTAACAATGAGCAGTTCTTC	CASSFQRGGNNEQFF	TRBV12-3/TRBV12-4	-	TRBD2	TRBJ2-1
TGTGCCAGCCTACAGTGGTACAATCAGCCCCAGCATTTT	CASLQWYNQPQHF	TRBV6-1	-	-	TRBJ1-5
TGTGCCACTCGACAGGGTATCGTGGATGGCTACACCTTC	CATRQGIVDGYTF	TRBV12-3/TRBV12-4	few	TRBD1	TRBJ1-2
TGTGCCAGCAGCGTAGGAGGGGGGCTCAATCAGCCCCAGCATTTT	CASSVGGGLNQPQHF	TRBV9	few	-	TRBJ1-5
TGCAGTGCTAGAGAGTCTATAGAGACCCAGTACTTC	CSARESIETQYF	TRBV20-1	-	-	TRBJ2-5
TGTGCCAGCAGCCATACACAGGGTGATGGCTACACCTTC	CASSHTQGDGYTF	TRBV16	-	-	TRBJ1-2
TGCGCCAGCAGTTTGGACAGGGGGCAGGGTGGCTACACCTTC	CASSLDRGQGGYTF	TRBV5-1	-	TRBD1	TRBJ1-2
TGCGCCAGCAGCTCAGGGGGGTTCTACAATGAGCAGTTCTTC	CASSSGGFYNEQFF	TRBV5-1	few	-	TRBJ2-1
TGTGCCACCAGTGCCTTCAATGAGCAGTTCTTC	CATSAFNEQFF	TRBV24-1	few	-	TRBJ2-1